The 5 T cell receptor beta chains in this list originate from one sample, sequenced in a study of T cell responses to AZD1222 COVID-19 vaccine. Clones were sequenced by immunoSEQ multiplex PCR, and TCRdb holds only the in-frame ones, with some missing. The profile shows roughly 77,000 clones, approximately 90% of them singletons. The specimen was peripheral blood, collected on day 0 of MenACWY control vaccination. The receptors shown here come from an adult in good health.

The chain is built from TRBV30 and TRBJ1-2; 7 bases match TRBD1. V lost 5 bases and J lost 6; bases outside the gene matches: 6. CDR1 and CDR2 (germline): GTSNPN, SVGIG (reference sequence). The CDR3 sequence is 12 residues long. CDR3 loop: CAWETGSDGYTF. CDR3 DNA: TGTGCCTGGGAGACAGGGTCCGATGGCTACACCTTC.

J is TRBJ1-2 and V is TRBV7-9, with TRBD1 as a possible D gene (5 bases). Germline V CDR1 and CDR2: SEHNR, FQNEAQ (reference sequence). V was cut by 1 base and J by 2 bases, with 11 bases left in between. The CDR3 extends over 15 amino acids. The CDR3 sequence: CASSLGSGGNYGYTF. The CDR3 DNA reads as TGTGCCAGCAGCTTAGGGTCCGGGGGAAACTATGGCTACACCTTC.

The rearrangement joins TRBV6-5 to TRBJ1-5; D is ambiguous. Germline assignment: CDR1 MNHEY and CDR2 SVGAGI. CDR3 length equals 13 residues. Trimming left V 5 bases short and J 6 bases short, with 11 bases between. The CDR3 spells CASSMDSFQPQHF. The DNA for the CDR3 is TGTGCCAGCAGTATGGACTCTTTTCAGCCCCAGCATTTT.

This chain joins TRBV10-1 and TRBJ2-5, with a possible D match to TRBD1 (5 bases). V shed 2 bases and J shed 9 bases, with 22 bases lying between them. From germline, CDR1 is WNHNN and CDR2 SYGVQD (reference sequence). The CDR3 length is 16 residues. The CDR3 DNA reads TGCGCCAGCAGTGAGGGCAGGGTGGCCCAATCTCCTGCCCAGTACTTC. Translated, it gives CASSEGRVAQSPAQYF.

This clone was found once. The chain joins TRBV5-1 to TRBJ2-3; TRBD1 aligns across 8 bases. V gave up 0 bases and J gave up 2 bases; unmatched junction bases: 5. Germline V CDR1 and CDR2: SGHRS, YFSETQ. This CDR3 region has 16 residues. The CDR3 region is CASSLAPTGDTDTQYF. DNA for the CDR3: TGCGCCAGCAGCTTGGCCCCGACAGGGGACACAGATACGCAGTATTTT.